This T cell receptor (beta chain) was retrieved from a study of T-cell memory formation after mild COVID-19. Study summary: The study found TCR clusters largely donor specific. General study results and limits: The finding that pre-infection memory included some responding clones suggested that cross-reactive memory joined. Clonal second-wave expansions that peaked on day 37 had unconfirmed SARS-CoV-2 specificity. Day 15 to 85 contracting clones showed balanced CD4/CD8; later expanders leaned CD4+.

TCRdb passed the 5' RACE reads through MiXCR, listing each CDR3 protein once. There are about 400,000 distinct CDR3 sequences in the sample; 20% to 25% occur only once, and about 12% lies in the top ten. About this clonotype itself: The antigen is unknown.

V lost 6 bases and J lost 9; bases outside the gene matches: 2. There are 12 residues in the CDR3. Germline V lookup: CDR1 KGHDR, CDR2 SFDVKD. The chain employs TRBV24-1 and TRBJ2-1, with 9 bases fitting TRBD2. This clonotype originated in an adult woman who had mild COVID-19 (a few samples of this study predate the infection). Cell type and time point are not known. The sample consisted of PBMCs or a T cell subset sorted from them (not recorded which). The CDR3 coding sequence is TGTGCCACCAGTAGCGGGAGGTTTGAGCAGTTCTTC. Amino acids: CATSSGRFEQFF.